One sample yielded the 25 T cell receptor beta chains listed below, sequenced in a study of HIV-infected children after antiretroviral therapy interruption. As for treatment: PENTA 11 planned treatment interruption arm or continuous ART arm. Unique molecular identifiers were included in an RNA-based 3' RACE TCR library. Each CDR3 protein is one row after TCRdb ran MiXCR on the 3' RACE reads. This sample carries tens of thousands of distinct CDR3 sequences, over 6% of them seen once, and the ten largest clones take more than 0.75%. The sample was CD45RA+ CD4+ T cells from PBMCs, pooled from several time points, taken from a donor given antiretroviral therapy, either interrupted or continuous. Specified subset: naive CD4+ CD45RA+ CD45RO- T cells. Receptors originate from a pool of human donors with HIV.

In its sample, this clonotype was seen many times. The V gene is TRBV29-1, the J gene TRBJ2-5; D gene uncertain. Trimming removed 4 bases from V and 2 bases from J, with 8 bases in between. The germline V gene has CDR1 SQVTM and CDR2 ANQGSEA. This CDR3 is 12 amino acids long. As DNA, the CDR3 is TGCAGCGTTGTAAAGCAGCAAGAGACCCAGTACTTC. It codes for CSVVKQQETQYF.

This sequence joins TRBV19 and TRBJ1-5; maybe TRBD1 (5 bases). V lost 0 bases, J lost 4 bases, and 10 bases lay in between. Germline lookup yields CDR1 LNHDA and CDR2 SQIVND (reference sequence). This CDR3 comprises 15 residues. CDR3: CASSIDRGKNQPQHF. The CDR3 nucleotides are TGTGCCAGTAGTATAGATCGGGGCAAGAATCAGCCCCAGCATTTT. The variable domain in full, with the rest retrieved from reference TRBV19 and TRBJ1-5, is DGGITQSPKYLFRKEGQNVTLSCEQNLNHDAMYWYRQDPGQGLRLIYYSQIVNDFQKGDIAEGYSVSREKKESFPLTVTSAQKNPTAFYLCASSIDRGKNQPQHFGDGTRLSIL.

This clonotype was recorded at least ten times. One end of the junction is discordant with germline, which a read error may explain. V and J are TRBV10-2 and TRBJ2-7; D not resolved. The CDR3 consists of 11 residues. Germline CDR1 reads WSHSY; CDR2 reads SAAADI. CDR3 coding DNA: TGTGCCAGCAGTGACAACTATGAACAGTACTTC. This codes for CASSDNYEQYF.

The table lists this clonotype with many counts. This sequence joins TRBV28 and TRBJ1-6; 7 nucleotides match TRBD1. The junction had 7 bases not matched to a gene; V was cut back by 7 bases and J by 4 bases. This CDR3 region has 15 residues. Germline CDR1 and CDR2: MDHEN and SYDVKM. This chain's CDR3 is CASKDRPRYNSPLHF. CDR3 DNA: TGTGCCAGCAAGGACAGGCCTAGATATAATTCACCCCTCCACTTT.

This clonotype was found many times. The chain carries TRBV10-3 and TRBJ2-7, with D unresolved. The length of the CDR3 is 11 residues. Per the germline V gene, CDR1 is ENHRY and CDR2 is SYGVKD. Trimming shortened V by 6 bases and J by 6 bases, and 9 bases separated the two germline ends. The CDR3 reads CAISELGEQYF. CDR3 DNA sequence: TGTGCCATCAGCGAGCTTGGCGAGCAGTACTTC.

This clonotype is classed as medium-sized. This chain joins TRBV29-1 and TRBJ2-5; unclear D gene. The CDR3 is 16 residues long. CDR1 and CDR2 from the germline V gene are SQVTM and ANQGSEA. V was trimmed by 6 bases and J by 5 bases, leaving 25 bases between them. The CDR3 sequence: CSVPKNRRPSTETQYF. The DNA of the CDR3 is TGCAGCGTCCCCAAAAACAGACGGCCGTCCACGGAGACCCAGTACTTC.

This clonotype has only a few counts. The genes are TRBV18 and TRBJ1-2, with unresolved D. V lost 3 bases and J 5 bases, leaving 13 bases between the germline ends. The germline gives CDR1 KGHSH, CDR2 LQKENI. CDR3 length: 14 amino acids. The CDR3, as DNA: TGTGCCAGCTCACCTCTGCCAGAGCCTTATGGCTACACCTTC. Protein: CASSPLPEPYGYTF.

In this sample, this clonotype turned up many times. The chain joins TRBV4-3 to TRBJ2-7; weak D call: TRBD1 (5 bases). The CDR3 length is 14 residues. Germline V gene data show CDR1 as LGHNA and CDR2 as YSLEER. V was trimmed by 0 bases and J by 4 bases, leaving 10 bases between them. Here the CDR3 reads CASSQDLGLYEQYF. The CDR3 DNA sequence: TGCGCCAGCAGCCAAGACTTGGGGCTATACGAGCAGTACTTC.

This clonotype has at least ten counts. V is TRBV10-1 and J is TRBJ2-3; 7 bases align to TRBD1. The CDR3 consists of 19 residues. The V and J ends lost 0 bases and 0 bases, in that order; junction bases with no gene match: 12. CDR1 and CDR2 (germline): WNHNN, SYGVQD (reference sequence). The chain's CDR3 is CASSESLGQSTASTDTQYF. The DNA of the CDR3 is TGCGCCAGCAGTGAGTCCTTGGGACAGTCAACAGCCAGCACAGATACGCAGTATTTT.

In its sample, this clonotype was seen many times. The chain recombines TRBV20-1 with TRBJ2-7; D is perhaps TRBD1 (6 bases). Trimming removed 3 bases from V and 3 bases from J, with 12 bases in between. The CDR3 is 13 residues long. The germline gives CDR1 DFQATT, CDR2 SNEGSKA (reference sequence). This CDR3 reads CSASRGAFYEQYF. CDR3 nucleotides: TGCAGTGCTAGCAGGGGCGCGTTCTACGAGCAGTACTTC.

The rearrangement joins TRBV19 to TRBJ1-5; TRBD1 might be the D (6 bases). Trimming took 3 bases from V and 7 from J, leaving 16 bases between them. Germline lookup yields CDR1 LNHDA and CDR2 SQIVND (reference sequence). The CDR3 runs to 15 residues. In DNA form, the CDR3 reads TGTGCCAGTAGTATTTCCCAGGGGCGACGGCAGCCCCAGCATTTT. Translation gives CASSISQGRRQPQHF.

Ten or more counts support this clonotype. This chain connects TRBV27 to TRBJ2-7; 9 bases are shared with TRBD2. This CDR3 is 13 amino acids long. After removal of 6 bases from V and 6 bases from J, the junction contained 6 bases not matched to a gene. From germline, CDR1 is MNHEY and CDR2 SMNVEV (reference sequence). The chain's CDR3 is CASRLLAGTEQYF. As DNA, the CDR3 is TGTGCCAGCAGGTTGCTAGCGGGAACCGAGCAGTACTTC.

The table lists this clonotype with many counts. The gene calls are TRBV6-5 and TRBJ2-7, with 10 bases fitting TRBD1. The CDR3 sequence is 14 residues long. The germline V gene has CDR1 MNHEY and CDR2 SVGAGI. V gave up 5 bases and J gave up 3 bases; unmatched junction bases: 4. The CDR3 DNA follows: TGTGCCAGCAGTCGCCGGACAGGGGGCTACGAGCAGTACTTC. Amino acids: CASSRRTGGYEQYF.

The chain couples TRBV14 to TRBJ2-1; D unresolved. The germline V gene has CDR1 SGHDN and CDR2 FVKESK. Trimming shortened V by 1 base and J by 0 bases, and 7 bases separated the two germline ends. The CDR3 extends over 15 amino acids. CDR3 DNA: TGTGCCAGCAGCCAAGTCGGCAGCTCCTACAATGAGCAGTTCTTC. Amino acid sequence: CASSQVGSSYNEQFF.

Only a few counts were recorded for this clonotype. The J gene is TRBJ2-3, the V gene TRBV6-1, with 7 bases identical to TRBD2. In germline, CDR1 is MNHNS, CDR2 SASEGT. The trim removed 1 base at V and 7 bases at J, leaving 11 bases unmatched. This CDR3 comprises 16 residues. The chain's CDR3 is CASSEEWRGSRHTQYF. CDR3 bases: TGTGCCAGCAGTGAAGAATGGCGCGGGAGTCGACATACGCAGTATTTT.

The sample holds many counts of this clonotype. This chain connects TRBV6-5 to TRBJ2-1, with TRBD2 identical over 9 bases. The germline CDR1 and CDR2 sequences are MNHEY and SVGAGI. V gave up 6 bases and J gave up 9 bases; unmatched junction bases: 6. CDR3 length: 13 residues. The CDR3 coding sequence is TGTGCCAGCAGCCTAGGACTAGCGAGTGAGCAGTTCTTC. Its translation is CASSLGLASEQFF.

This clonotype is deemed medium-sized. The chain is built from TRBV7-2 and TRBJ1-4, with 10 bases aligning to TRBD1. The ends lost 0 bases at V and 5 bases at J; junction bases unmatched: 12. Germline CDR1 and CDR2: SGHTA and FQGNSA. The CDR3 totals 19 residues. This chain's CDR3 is CASSLAAGTGVTENEKLFF. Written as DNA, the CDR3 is TGTGCCAGCAGCTTAGCAGCAGGGACAGGGGTCACCGAAAATGAAAAACTGTTTTTT.

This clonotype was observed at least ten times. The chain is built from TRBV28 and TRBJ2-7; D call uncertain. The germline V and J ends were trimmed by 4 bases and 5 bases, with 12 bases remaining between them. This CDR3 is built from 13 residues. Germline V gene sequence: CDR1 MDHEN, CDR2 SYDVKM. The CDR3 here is CASSSQQHDEQYF. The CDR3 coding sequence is TGTGCCAGCAGTTCCCAACAGCACGACGAGCAGTACTTC.

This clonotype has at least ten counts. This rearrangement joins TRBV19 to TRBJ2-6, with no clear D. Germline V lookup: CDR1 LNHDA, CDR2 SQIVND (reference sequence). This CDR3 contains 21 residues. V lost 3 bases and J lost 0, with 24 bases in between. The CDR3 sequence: CASSISLGRPRSVSGANVLTF. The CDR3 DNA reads TGTGCCAGTAGTATTAGCCTCGGCAGGCCTCGCAGCGTCTCTGGGGCCAACGTCCTGACTTTC.

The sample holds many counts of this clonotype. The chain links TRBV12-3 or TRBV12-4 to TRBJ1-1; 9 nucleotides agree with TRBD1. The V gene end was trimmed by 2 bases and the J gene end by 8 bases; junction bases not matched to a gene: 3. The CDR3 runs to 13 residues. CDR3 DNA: TGTGCCAGCAGTTTAACTGGGACAGGGGAAGCTTTCTTT. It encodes CASSLTGTGEAFF.

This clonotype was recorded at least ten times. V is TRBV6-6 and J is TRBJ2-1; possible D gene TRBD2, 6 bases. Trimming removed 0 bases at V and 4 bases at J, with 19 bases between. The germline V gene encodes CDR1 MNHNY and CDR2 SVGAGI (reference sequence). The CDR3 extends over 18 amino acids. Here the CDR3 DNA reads TGTGCCAGCAGTTACTCGGCGGGAAGAGGGGTAGGGTACAATGAGCAGTTCTTC. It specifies CASSYSAGRGVGYNEQFF.

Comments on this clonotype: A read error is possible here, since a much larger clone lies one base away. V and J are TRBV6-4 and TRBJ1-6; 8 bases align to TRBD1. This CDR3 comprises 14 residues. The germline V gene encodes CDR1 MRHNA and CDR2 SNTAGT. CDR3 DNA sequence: TGTGCCAGCAGTGGCGGACAGGGAATTTCGCCACTCTACTTT. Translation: CASSGGQGISPLYF.

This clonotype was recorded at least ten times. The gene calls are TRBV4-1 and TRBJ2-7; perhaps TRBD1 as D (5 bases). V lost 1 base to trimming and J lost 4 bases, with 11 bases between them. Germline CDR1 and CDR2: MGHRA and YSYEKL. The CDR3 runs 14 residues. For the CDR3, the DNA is TGCGCCAGCAGCCAAGGGCAGGGAACTTACGAGCAGTACTTC. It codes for CASSQGQGTYEQYF.

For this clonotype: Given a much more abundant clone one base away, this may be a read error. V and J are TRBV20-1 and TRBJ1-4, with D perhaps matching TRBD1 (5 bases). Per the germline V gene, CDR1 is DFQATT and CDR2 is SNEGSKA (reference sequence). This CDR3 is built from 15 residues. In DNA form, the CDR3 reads TGCAGTGCTAGAGATAACCCGGGGCCGGATGAAAAACTGGTTTTT. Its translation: CSARDNPGPDEKLVF.

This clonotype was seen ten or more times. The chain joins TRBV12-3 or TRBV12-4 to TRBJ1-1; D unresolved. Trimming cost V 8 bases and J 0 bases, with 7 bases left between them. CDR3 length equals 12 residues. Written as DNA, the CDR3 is TGTGCCAGCGTACGTCTGAACACTGAAGCTTTCTTT. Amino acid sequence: CASVRLNTEAFF.